Below are 30 T cell receptor beta chains sequenced from a single sample in a study of chemoradiotherapy in HPV16-positive cancers. Using immunoSEQ multiplex PCR, the repertoire was profiled, and TCRdb retains in-frame clones only, with some absent. This table has some 24,000 clones, approximately 94% appearing once. The biological material was taken from a patient who underwent chemoradiotherapy. Source of these receptors: a human donor with HPV-associated anogenital cancer.

This clone has a handful of counts. This chain joins TRBV9 and TRBJ1-6, with 7 bases fitting TRBD1. Germline values: CDR1 SGDLS, CDR2 YYNGEE. V lost 2 bases and J lost 0; bases outside the gene matches: 5. The length of the CDR3 is 17 residues. The CDR3 sequence: CASSVTGDSSYNSPLHF. The CDR3, as DNA: TGTGCCAGCAGCGTCACTGGGGACAGCTCCTATAATTCACCCCTCCACTTT.

The chain employs TRBV10-3 and TRBJ1-4; a weak D match, TRBD1 (5 bases). V was cut by 2 bases and J by 3 bases, with 7 bases left in between. Germline loops: CDR1 ENHRY, CDR2 SYGVKD. This CDR3 comprises 14 residues. The CDR3 DNA reads as TGTGCCATCAGTGAGGGGGCATCTAATGAAAAACTGTTTTTT. Amino acid sequence: CAISEGASNEKLFF.

This clone was recorded once. The chain joins TRBV5-6 to TRBJ1-2; D possibly corresponds to TRBD1 (5 bases). Germline values: CDR1 SGHDT, CDR2 YYEEEE. V gave up 4 bases and J gave up 3 bases, with 13 bases separating them. This CDR3 spans 14 amino acids. The CDR3 region is CASSPGRGDYGYTF. CDR3 DNA sequence: TGTGCCAGCAGCCCTGGGAGGGGAGACTATGGCTACACCTTC.

This clone was found a few times. The rearrangement joins TRBV2 to TRBJ2-7; 12 bases map to TRBD1. This CDR3 contains 14 residues. J lost 6 bases, V lost 5 bases, and 5 bases had no gene match. CDR1 is SNHLY and CDR2 is FYNNEI in the germline V gene. The CDR3 coding sequence is TGTGCCAGCAGTCCGGGACAGGGGGCAGGCGAGCAGTACTTC. It encodes CASSPGQGAGEQYF.

The chain uses TRBV5-6 and TRBJ2-6; TRBD1 matches at 7 bases. CDR1 SGHDT and CDR2 YYEEEE come from the germline V gene. The CDR3 extends over 15 amino acids. J lost 3 bases, V lost 6 bases, and 6 bases had no gene match. The CDR3 DNA follows: TGTGCCAGCAAGGGCAGGGGGTATGGGGCCAACGTCCTGACTTTC. As protein: CASKGRGYGANVLTF.

This clone was recorded only once. The chain employs TRBV6-1 and TRBJ2-3; D is ambiguous. Germline-derived CDR1 and CDR2 are MNHNS and SASEGT. The CDR3 contains 14 residues. The V end was cut by 7 bases, the J end by 2 bases, with 13 bases between. The CDR3 DNA follows: TGTGCCAGCAACCAGCGTTTACTCACAGATACGCAGTATTTT. Translation gives CASNQRLLTDTQYF.

V gene TRBV6-6 combines with J gene TRBJ2-7; 11 nucleotides match TRBD1. The CDR3 totals 15 residues. Germline V lookup: CDR1 MNHNY, CDR2 SVGAGI (reference sequence). Trimming removed 0 bases from V and 3 bases from J; junction bases left unmatched: 1. The CDR3 loop reads CASSYSGTGGYEQYF. DNA for the CDR3: TGTGCCAGCAGTTACTCCGGGACAGGGGGCTACGAGCAGTACTTC.

The V and J genes are TRBV6-1 and TRBJ1-2; D is possibly TRBD1 (6 bases). Germline lookup yields CDR1 MNHNS and CDR2 SASEGT. The CDR3 totals 14 residues. The V end was cut by 6 bases, the J end by 4 bases, with 15 bases between. The CDR3 here is CASSQSRTVYGYTF. CDR3 nucleotides: TGTGCCAGCAGCCAATCACGGACAGTCTATGGCTACACCTTC.

The chain couples TRBV6-1 to TRBJ1-1; D is uncertain. The CDR3 length is 13 residues. The V gene's germline CDR1 is MNHNS and CDR2 SASEGT. V dropped 6 bases and J dropped 0 bases, with 8 bases sitting between them. This CDR3 reads CASRTNMNTEAFF. CDR3 DNA sequence: TGTGCCAGCAGGACCAACATGAACACTGAAGCTTTCTTT.

The chain links TRBV7-2 to TRBJ1-2, with D possibly TRBD1 on 6 matching bases. V was clipped by 0 bases and J by 8 bases, with 13 bases between them. The CDR3 runs to 14 residues. CDR1 SGHTA and CDR2 FQGNSA come from the germline V gene. The CDR3 sequence: CASSLALGAMGYTF. CDR3 coding DNA: TGTGCCAGCAGCTTAGCGCTGGGGGCTATGGGCTACACCTTC.

The rearrangement uses TRBV29-1 and TRBJ2-1; TRBD2 agrees at 9 bases. J was trimmed by 6 bases and V by 2 bases; bases with no gene match: 11. The V gene's germline CDR1 is SQVTM and CDR2 ANQGSEA. The CDR3 extends over 16 amino acids. The CDR3 DNA reads as TGCAGCGTTGAACCGTACTCTAGCGGGAAAGGCAATGAGCAGTTCTTC. As protein: CSVEPYSSGKGNEQFF.

The chain has TRBV5-6 and TRBJ1-3, with D possibly TRBD1 on 5 matching bases. This CDR3 region has 14 residues. Germline lookup yields CDR1 SGHDT and CDR2 YYEEEE. The V end was cut by 7 bases, the J end by 7 bases, with 18 bases between. CDR3 residues: CASGLALGGNTIYF. CDR3 in DNA: TGTGCCAGCGGGTTGGCGCTGGGGGGGAACACCATATATTTT.

This sequence joins TRBV11-2 and TRBJ1-1; 7 bases are a match to TRBD1. Germline V gene data show CDR1 as SGHAT and CDR2 as FQNNGV. Trimming took 3 bases from V and 4 from J; bases not matched to a gene: 8. The CDR3 consists of 15 residues. The CDR3 DNA sequence: TGTGCCAGCAGCTTCCAGGGGGGCGGAGGCACTGAAGCTTTCTTT. It yields the protein CASSFQGGGGTEAFF.

This chain uses TRBV7-2 with TRBJ2-2; D may be TRBD2 (7 bases). The V end lost 3 bases, the J end lost 1 base, and 15 bases lay between the germline ends. The CDR3 runs 17 residues. Germline CDR1 reads SGHTA; CDR2 reads FQGNSA. CDR3 sequence: CASSFPRRGGNTGELFF. The CDR3 DNA follows: TGTGCCAGCAGCTTTCCTCGGAGGGGGGGGAACACCGGGGAGCTGTTTTTT.

This chain links TRBV19 with TRBJ1-5; D gene ambiguous. Trimming took off 6 bases at V and 9 bases at J, with 9 bases between the two ends. This CDR3 is built from 11 residues. Germline CDR1 reads LNHDA; CDR2 reads SQIVND (reference sequence). CDR3: CASREKGPQHF. The CDR3 region has the DNA TGTGCCAGTAGGGAAAAGGGGCCCCAGCATTTT.

In this sample, this clone turned up once. The chain has TRBV28 and TRBJ2-7; 7 nucleotides match TRBD1. The germline V gene has CDR1 MDHEN and CDR2 SYDVKM. There are 14 residues in the CDR3. Germline trimming cut 6 bases from V and 0 bases from J; bases unmatched to any gene: 5. The CDR3 bases are TGTGCCAGCAGCGGACAGGTGCGCTCCTACGAGCAGTACTTC. Translation gives CASSGQVRSYEQYF.

This clone is a singleton in its sample. The chain carries TRBV7-9 and TRBJ1-4; D not resolved. V was pared by 0 bases and J by 8 bases, with 16 bases between. Germline V gene sequence: CDR1 SEHNR, CDR2 FQNEAQ (reference sequence). CDR3 length: 16 amino acids. The DNA for the CDR3 is TGTGCCAGCAGCTTAGCGTCCGGAAAATTAGGGGAAAAACTGTTTTTT. It codes for CASSLASGKLGEKLFF.

This chain joins TRBV18 and TRBJ1-3; 7 nucleotides match TRBD1. The germline V gene encodes CDR1 KGHSH and CDR2 LQKENI. This CDR3 contains 18 residues. Losses at the gene ends were 4 bases for V and 2 bases for J; bases not matched to a gene: 14. CDR3 sequence: CASSLTRQGIETGNTIYF. The DNA for the CDR3 is TGTGCCAGCTCACTCACCCGACAGGGCATAGAGACTGGAAACACCATATATTTT.

This clone was observed once. The CDR3 region has the DNA TGTGCCAGCAGCGACCGACTAGCGGGGGGCACAGATACGCAGTATTTT. This encodes CASSDRLAGGTDTQYF. This chain links TRBV5-4 with TRBJ2-3; 12 nucleotides agree with TRBD2. Germline V CDR1 and CDR2: SGHNT, YYREEE (reference sequence). Trimming cost V 4 bases and J 1 base; bases outside gene matches: 4. This CDR3 region has 16 residues.

This chain uses TRBV19 with TRBJ2-4, with D maybe TRBD1 (5 bases). CDR3 length: 14 amino acids. V was clipped by 4 bases and J by 0 bases, with 7 bases between them. Germline CDR1 and CDR2: LNHDA and SQIVND (reference sequence). The CDR3 DNA follows: TGTGCCAGTAGTACGACAGTAGCCAAAAACATTCAGTACTTC. Translating it yields CASSTTVAKNIQYF. Based on the CDR3 plus reference TRBV19 and TRBJ2-4, the full variable domain is DGGITQSPKYLFRKEGQNVTLSCEQNLNHDAMYWYRQDPGQGLRLIYYSQIVNDFQKGDIAEGYSVSREKKESFPLTVTSAQKNPTAFYLCASSTTVAKNIQYFGAGTRLSVL.

The rearrangement links TRBV7-2 to TRBJ2-7, with 10 nucleotides matching TRBD1. The CDR3 has 15 residues. Germline V CDR1 and CDR2: SGHTA, FQGNSA. After removal of 4 bases from V and 2 bases from J, the junction contained 5 bases not matched to a gene. CDR3 amino acids: CASSSEGQGTYEQYF. The CDR3 nucleotides are TGTGCCAGCAGCTCTGAGGGACAGGGGACCTACGAGCAGTACTTC.

The rearrangement uses TRBV10-1 and TRBJ2-4; maybe TRBD1 (5 bases). The CDR3 extends over 15 amino acids. V lost 7 bases to trimming and J lost 2 bases, with 15 bases between them. Per germline, CDR1 WNHNN and CDR2 SYGVQD (reference sequence). This CDR3 is CASIGAFRTKNIQYF. In DNA, the CDR3 is TGCGCCAGCATAGGGGCCTTCCGGACCAAAAACATTCAGTACTTC.

This clone was detected only once. The chain's CDR3 is CASSSPERRGNEQFF. The CDR3 nucleotides read TGCGCCAGCAGCTCCCCGGAACGGAGGGGAAATGAGCAGTTCTTC. The chain employs TRBV5-1 and TRBJ2-1, with D tentatively TRBD2 (6 bases). The CDR3 totals 15 residues. V dropped 3 bases and J dropped 7 bases, with 17 bases sitting between them. From germline, CDR1 is SGHRS and CDR2 YFSETQ.

This clone was picked up a small number of times. The chain couples TRBV28 to TRBJ1-6, with TRBD1 as a possible D gene (5 bases). Per germline, CDR1 MDHEN and CDR2 SYDVKM. The CDR3 spans 16 residues. V lost 3 bases and J 10 bases, leaving 19 bases between the germline ends. CDR3 coding DNA: TGTGCCAGCAGTTTCCCCACAGGAATCGGGGGGTCACCCCTCCACTTT. This codes for CASSFPTGIGGSPLHF.

The chain recombines TRBV28 with TRBJ2-1, with D possibly matching TRBD1 (5 bases). Germline V gene data show CDR1 as MDHEN and CDR2 as SYDVKM. V was pared by 2 bases and J by 0 bases, with 17 bases between. The CDR3 has 18 amino acids. CDR3 bases: TGTGCCAGCAGTTTAAATCCGAGACAGAGCTCCTCCTACAATGAGCAGTTCTTC. Protein sequence: CASSLNPRQSSSYNEQFF.

The gene calls are TRBV21-1 and TRBJ1-2; the listed D gene, TRBD1, was not tested against the DNA. TRBV21-1 counts as a pseudogene. The CDR3 is 19 amino acids. DNA for the CDR3: TGTGCCAGCAGCAAAGGACCGGGAGGGACAGGGGGTGACGGCTATGGCTACACCTTC. It is translated as CASSKGPGGTGGDGYGYTF.

The chain combines TRBV19 with TRBJ2-5; 10 positions match TRBD1. The CDR3 sequence is 15 residues long. V dropped 4 bases and J dropped 4; count of bases not matched to a gene: 6. Germline V lookup: CDR1 LNHDA, CDR2 SQIVND (reference sequence). In DNA, the CDR3 is TGTGCCAGTAGTAAGACAGGGGGCCTGTTAGAGACCCAGTACTTC. Encoded protein: CASSKTGGLLETQYF.

The chain couples TRBV2 to TRBJ2-1; TRBD2 matches 11 bases. Germline V gives CDR1 SNHLY, CDR2 FYNNEI. The V gene end was trimmed by 6 bases and the J gene end by 5 bases; junction bases not matched to a gene: 6. The CDR3 totals 15 residues. CDR3 protein: CASRDSGGAHNEQFF. CDR3 nucleotide sequence: TGTGCCAGCAGGGATAGCGGGGGGGCCCACAATGAGCAGTTCTTC.

The chain joins TRBV19 to TRBJ2-7; 9 bases match TRBD1. The CDR3 has 17 amino acids. J was trimmed by 3 bases and V by 2 bases; bases with no gene match: 11. Germline V lookup: CDR1 LNHDA, CDR2 SQIVND (reference sequence). CDR3: CASSIIPGGTGSYEQYF. CDR3 DNA sequence: TGTGCCAGTAGTATAATCCCCGGGGGGACAGGGAGCTACGAGCAGTACTTC.

The chain uses TRBV5-4 and TRBJ2-2, with 8 bases identical to TRBD2. The CDR3 consists of 16 residues. The germline CDR1 and CDR2 sequences are SGHNT and YYREEE (reference sequence). The junction had 14 bases not matched to a gene; V was cut back by 8 bases and J by 5 bases. In DNA, the CDR3 is TGTGCCAGTAACTCGGGAGGGTCGGTACAAACCGGGGAGCTGTTTTTT. Protein product: CASNSGGSVQTGELFF.